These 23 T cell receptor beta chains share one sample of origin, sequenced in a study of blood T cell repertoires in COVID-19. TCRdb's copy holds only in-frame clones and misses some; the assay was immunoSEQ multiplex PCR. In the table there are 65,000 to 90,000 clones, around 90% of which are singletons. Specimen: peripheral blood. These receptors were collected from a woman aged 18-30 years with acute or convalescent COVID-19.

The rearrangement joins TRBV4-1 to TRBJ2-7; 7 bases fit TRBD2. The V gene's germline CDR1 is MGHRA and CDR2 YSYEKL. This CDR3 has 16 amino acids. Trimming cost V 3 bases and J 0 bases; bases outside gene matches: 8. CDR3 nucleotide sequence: TGCGCCAGCAGCCAGGGGCTGCGGGGGAGCTCCTACGAGCAGTACTTC. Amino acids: CASSQGLRGSSYEQYF.

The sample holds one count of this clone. The CDR3 bases are TGTGCCAGCAGCTTAGCCGGTGTGGATGAAAAACTGTTTTTT. It codes for CASSLAGVDEKLFF. The chain recombines TRBV7-9 with TRBJ1-4; D is uncertain. V shed 0 bases and J shed 6 bases, with 8 bases lying between them. Germline V gene data show CDR1 as SEHNR and CDR2 as FQNEAQ (reference sequence). The CDR3 runs 14 residues.

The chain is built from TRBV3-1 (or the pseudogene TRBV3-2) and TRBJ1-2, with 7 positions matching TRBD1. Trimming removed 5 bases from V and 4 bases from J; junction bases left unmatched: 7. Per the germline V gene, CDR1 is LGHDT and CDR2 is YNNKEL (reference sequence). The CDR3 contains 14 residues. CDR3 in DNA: TGTGCCAGCAGCGATGGGACAGCAGGCTATGGCTACACCTTC. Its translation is CASSDGTAGYGYTF.

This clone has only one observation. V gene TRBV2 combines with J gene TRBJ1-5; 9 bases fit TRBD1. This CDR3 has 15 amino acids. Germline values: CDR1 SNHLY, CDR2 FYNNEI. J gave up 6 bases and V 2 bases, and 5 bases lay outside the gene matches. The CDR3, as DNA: TGTGCCAGCAGTGAACGACAGGGGGGCAGTCAGCCCCAGCATTTT. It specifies CASSERQGGSQPQHF.

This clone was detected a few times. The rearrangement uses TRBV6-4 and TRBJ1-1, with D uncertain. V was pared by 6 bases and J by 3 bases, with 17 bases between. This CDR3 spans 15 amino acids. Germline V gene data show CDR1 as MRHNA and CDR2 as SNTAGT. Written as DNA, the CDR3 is TGTGCCAGCAGCGCCTCGGGGTTTTTGGACACTGAAGCTTTCTTT. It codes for CASSASGFLDTEAFF.

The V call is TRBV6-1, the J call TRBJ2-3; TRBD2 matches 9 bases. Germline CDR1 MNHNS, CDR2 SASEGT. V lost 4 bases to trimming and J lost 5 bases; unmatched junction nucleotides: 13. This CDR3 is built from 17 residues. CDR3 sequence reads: CASSAVAGVLNGDTQYF. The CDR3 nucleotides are TGTGCCAGCAGTGCTGTAGCGGGGGTCCTTAATGGAGATACGCAGTATTTT.

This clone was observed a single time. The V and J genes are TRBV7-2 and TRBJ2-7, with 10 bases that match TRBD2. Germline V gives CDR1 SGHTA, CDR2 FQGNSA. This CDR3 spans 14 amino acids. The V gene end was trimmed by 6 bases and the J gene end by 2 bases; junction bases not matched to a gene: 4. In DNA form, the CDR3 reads TGTGCCAGCAGTCTGCTAGCGGGAGCCTACGAGCAGTACTTC. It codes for CASSLLAGAYEQYF.

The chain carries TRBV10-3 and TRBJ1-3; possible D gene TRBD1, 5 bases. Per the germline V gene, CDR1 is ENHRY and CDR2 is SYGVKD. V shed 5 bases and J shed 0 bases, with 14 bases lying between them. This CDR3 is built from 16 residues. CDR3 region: CAISQTDSISGNTIYF. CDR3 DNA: TGTGCCATCAGTCAGACTGACAGCATCTCTGGAAACACCATATATTTT.

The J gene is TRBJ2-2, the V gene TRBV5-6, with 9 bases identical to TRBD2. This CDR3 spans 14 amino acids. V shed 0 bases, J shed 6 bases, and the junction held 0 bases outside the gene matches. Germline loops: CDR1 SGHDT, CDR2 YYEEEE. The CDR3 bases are TGTGCCAGCAGCTTGGTAGCGGGAGCCGGGGAGCTGTTTTTT. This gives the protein CASSLVAGAGELFF.

The CDR3 nucleotides read TGTGCCAGCAGTGACAGGGCCGGTCAGCCCCAGCATTTT. Residues: CASSDRAGQPQHF. The chain links TRBV12-3 or TRBV12-4 to TRBJ1-5; TRBD1 matches at 7 bases. Trimming at V came to 5 bases and at J to 6 bases, leaving 4 bases not matched to a gene. There are 13 residues in the CDR3.

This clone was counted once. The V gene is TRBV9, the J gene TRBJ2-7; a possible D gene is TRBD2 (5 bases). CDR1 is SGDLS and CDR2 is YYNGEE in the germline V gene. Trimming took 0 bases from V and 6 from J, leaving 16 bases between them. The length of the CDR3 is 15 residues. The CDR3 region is CASSVGGGGTSEQYF. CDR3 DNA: TGTGCCAGCAGCGTAGGGGGTGGAGGAACTAGCGAGCAGTACTTC.

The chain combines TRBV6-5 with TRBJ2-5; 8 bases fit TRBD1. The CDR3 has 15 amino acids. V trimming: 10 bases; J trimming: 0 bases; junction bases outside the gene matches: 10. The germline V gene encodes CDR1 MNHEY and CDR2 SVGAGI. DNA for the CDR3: TGTGCCACCATAAACAGGGGGGAAAACCAAGAGACCCAGTACTTC. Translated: CATINRGENQETQYF.

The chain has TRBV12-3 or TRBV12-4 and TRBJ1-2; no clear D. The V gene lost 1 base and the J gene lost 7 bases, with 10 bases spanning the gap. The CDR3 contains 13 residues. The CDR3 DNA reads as TGTGCCAGCAGTTTAGGGGTTAGGAGTGGCTACACCTTC. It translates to CASSLGVRSGYTF.

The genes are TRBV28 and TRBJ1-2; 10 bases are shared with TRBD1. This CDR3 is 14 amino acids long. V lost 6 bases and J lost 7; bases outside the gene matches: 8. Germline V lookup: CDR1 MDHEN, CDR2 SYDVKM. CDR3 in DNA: TGTGCCAGCAGGACAGGGGGCAGAAGGAGTGGCTACACCTTC. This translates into CASRTGGRRSGYTF.

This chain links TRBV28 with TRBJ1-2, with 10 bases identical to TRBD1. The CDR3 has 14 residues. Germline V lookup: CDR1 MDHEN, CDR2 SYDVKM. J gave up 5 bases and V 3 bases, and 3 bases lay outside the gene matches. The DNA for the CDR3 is TGTGCCAGCAGTTTCTCGGACAGGGGGTATGGCTACACCTTC. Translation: CASSFSDRGYGYTF.

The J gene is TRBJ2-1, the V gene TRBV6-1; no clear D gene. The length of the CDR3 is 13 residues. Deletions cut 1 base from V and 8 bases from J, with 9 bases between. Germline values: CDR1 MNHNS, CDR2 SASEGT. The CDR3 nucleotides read TGTGCCAGCAGTGAAGGACCAGGCGATGAGCAGTTCTTC. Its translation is CASSEGPGDEQFF.

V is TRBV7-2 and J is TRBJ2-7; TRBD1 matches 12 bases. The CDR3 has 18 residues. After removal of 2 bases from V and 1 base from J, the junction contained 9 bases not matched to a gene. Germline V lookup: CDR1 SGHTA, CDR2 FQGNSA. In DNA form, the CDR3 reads TGTGCCAGCAGCTTATTACAGGGACAGGGGGCTAGGTCCTACGAGCAGTACTTC. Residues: CASSLLQGQGARSYEQYF.

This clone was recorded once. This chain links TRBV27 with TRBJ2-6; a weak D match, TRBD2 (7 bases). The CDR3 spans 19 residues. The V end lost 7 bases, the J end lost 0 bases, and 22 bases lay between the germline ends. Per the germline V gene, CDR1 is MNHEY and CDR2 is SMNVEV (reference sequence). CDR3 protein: CASKGGLGVPNSGANVLTF. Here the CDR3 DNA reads TGTGCCAGCAAGGGGGGGTTGGGGGTACCGAACTCTGGGGCCAACGTCCTGACTTTC.

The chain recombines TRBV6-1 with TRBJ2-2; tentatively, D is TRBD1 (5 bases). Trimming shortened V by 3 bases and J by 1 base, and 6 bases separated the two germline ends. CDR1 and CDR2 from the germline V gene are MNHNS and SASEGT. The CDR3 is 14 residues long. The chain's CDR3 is CASSETVNTGELFF. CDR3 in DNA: TGTGCCAGCAGTGAGACAGTGAACACCGGGGAGCTGTTTTTT.

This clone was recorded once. CDR3 DNA: TGCGCCAGCAGCCAAGATGGCCGGGGTGGACAGCCCCAGCATTTT. Its translation: CASSQDGRGGQPQHF. The chain uses TRBV4-1 and TRBJ1-5; D unresolved. The CDR3 extends over 15 amino acids. Trimming stripped 0 bases from V and 7 bases from J, with 13 bases between. In germline, CDR1 is MGHRA, CDR2 YSYEKL.

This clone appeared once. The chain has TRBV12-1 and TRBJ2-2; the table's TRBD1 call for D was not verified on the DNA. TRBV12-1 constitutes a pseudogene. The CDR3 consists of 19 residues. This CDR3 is CASSSTSQGERSNTGELFF. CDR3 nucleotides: TGTGCCAGCAGCTCCACCTCCCAGGGGGAGAGGTCGAACACCGGGGAGCTGTTTTTT.

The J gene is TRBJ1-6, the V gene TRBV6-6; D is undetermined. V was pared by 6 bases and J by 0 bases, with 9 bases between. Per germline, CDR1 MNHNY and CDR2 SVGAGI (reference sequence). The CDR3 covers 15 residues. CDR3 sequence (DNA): TGTGCCAGCAGGGCTGGGAGCTCCTATAATTCACCCCTCCACTTT. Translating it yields CASRAGSSYNSPLHF.

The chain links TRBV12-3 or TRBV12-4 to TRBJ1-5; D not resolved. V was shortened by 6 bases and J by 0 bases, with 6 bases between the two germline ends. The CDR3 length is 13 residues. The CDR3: CASRLYSNQPQHF. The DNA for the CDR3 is TGTGCCAGCAGACTTTATAGCAATCAGCCCCAGCATTTT.